Below are 4 T cell receptor beta chains sequenced from a single sample in a study of control samples from healthy donors and cancer patients. Data came from immunoSEQ multiplex PCR; TCRdb stores just in-frame clones and leaves some out. The sample holds about 73,000 clones, about 93% seen once. The sample taken for sequencing was blood. All receptors come from a woman in her 40s in good health.

The chain couples TRBV7-2 to TRBJ2-7; TRBD2 agrees at 13 bases. Germline V lookup: CDR1 SGHTA, CDR2 FQGNSA. This CDR3 is 16 amino acids long. V shed 0 bases, J shed 7 bases, and the junction held 6 bases outside the gene matches. The CDR3 region has the DNA TGTGCCAGCAGCTTAGCAGGACTAGCGGGAGTAGAAGAGCAGTACTTC. Amino acids: CASSLAGLAGVEEQYF. Filled out from reference TRBV7-2 and TRBJ2-7, the complete variable domain reads GAGVSQSPSNKVTEKGKDVELRCDPISGHTALYWYRQSLGQGLEFLIYFQGNSAPDKSGLPSDRFSAERTGGSVSTLTIQRTQQEDSAVYLCASSLAGLAGVEEQYFGPGTRLTVT.

This chain joins TRBV9 and TRBJ2-7; TRBD1 matches 8 bases. The CDR3 covers 14 residues. Germline lookup yields CDR1 SGDLS and CDR2 YYNGEE. The V segment lost 4 bases and the J segment 2 bases; nucleotides outside the gene matches: 5. CDR3 in DNA: TGTGCCAGCAGCAACGACAGGGGCACCTACGAGCAGTACTTC. Its protein is CASSNDRGTYEQYF.

The chain carries TRBV7-2 and TRBJ2-7, with D uncertain. Germline V gene lookup returns CDR1 SGHTA and CDR2 FQGNSA. V was pared by 1 base and J by 2 bases, with 9 bases between. The CDR3 totals 14 residues. For the CDR3, the DNA is TGTGCCAGCAGCTTAGGAGACTTCGCCTACGAGCAGTACTTC. It yields the protein CASSLGDFAYEQYF.

The chain recombines TRBV5-4 with TRBJ1-4; the D gene is possibly TRBD1 (6 bases). The germline CDR1 and CDR2 sequences are SGHNT and YYREEE (reference sequence). V lost 1 base and J lost 8, with 9 bases in between. There are 13 residues in the CDR3. The CDR3 DNA sequence: TGTGCCAGCAGCTTGTTGACAGGAGAAAAACTGTTTTTT. This translates into CASSLLTGEKLFF.